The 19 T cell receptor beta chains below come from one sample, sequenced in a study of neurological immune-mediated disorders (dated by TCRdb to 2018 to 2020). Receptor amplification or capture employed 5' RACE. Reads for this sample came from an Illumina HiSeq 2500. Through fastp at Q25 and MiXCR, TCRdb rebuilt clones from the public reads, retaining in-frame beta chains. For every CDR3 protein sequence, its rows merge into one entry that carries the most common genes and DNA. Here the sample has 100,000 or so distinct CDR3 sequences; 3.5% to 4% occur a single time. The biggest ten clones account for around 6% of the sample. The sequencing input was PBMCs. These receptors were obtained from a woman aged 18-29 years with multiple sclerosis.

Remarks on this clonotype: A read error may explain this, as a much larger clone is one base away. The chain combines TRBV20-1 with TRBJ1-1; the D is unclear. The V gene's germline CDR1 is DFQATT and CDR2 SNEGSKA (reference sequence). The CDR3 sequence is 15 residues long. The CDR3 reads CSAREPTLLNTAAFF. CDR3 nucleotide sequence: TGCAGTGCTAGGGAGCCGACGTTATTGAACACTGCAGCTTTCTTT.

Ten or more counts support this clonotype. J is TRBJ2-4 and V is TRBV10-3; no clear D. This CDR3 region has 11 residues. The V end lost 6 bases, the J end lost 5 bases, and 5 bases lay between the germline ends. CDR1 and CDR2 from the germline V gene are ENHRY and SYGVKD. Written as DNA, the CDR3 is TGTGCCATCAGGGACGAAAACATTCAGTACTTC. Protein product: CAIRDENIQYF.

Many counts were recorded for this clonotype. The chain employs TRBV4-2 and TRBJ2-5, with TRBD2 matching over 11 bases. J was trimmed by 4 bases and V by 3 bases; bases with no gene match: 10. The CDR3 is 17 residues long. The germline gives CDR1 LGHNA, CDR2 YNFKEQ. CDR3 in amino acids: CASSQLPTLAGGETQYF. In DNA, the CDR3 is TGTGCCAGCAGCCAGCTCCCCACCCTAGCGGGAGGAGAGACCCAGTACTTC.

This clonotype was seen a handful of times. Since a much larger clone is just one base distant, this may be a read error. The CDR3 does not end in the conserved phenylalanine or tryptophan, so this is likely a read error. CDR3 in DNA: TGTGCCAGCAGCCGAGGGGGCAGCGTACACTCACCCCTCCACTGT. Amino acid sequence: CASSRGGSVHSPLHC. J is TRBJ1-6 and V is TRBV6-5; 7 bases agree with TRBD1. V dropped 6 bases and J dropped 10; count of bases not matched to a gene: 12. Germline assignment: CDR1 MNHEY and CDR2 SVGAGI. The CDR3 is 15 amino acids.

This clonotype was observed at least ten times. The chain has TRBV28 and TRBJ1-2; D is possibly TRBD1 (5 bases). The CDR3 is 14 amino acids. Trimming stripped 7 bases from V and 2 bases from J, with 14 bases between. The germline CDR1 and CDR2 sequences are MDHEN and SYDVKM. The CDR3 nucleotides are TGTGCCAGCAACCCAGGGACGGCCAACTATGGCTACACCTTC. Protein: CASNPGTANYGYTF.

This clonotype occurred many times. Written as DNA, the CDR3 is TGTGCCAGCAGTTTATTAGGTTATACAGGGGTAAAAAATGAGCAGTTCTTC. Encoded protein: CASSLLGYTGVKNEQFF. V is TRBV28 and J is TRBJ2-1; 7 positions match TRBD1. Unmatched junction bases numbered 13, after V lost 1 base and J lost 7 bases. Germline lookup yields CDR1 MDHEN and CDR2 SYDVKM. The CDR3 has 17 amino acids.

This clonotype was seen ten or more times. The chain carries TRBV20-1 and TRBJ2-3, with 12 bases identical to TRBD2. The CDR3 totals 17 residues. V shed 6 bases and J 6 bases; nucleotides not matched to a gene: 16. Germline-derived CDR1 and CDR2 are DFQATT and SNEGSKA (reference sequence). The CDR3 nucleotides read TGCAGTGCCAGGAGCCTAGCGGGGGGGCCGCAGTTGGATACGCAGTATTTT. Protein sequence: CSARSLAGGPQLDTQYF.

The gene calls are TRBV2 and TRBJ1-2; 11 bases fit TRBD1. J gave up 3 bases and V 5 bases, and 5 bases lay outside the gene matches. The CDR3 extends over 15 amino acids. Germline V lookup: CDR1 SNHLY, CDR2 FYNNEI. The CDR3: CASSKGQGAYYGYTF. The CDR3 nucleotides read TGTGCCAGCAGTAAAGGACAGGGGGCCTACTATGGCTACACCTTC.

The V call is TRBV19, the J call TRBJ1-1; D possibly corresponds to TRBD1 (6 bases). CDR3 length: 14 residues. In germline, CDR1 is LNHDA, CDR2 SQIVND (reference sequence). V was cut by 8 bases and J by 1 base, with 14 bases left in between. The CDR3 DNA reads TGTGCCAGTTTGGACGACAGGACGAACACTGAAGCTTTCTTT. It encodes CASLDDRTNTEAFF.

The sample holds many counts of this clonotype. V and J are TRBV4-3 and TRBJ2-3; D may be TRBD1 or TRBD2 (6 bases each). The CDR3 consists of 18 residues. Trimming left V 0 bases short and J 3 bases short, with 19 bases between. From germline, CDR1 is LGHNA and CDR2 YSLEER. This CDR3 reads CASSQDRRGLGSTDTQYF. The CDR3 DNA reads TGCGCCAGCAGCCAAGACCGACGGGGGCTAGGCTCTACAGATACGCAGTATTTT.

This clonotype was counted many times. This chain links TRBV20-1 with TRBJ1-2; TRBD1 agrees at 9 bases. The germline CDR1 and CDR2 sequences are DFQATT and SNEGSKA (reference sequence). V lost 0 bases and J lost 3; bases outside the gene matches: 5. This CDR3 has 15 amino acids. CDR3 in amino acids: CSARDPRTGDYGYTF. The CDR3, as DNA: TGCAGTGCTAGAGATCCAAGGACAGGGGACTATGGCTACACCTTC.

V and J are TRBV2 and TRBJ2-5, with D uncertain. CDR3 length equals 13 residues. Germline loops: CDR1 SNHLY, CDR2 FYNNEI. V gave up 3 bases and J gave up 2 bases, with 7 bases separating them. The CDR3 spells CASSDVNQETQYF. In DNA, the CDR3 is TGTGCCAGCAGTGATGTAAATCAAGAGACCCAGTACTTC. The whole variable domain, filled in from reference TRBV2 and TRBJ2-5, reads EPEVTQTPSHQVTQMGQEVILRCVPISNHLYFYWYRQILGQKVEFLVSFYNNEISEKSEIFDDQFSVERPDGSNFTLKIRSTKLEDSAMYFCASSDVNQETQYFGPGTRLLVL.

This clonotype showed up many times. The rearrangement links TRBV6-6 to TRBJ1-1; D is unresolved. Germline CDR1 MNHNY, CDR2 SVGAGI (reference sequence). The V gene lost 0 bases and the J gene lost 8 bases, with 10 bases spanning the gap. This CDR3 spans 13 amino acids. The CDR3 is CASSYSGSSEAFF. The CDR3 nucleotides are TGTGCCAGCAGTTACTCAGGGTCCTCCGAAGCTTTCTTT.

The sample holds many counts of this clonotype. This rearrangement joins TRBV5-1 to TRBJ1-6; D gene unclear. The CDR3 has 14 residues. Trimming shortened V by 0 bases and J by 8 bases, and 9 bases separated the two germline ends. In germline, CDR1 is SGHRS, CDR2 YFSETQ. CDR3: CASSLEVADSPLHF. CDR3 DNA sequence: TGCGCCAGCAGCTTGGAGGTTGCCGATTCACCCCTCCACTTT.

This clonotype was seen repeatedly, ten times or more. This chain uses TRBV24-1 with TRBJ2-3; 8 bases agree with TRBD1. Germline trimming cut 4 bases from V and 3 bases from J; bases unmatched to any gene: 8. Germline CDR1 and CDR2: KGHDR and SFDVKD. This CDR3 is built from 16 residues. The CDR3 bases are TGTGCCACCAGTGAGTTCAGGGGGCGGCGTACAGATACGCAGTATTTT. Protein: CATSEFRGRRTDTQYF.

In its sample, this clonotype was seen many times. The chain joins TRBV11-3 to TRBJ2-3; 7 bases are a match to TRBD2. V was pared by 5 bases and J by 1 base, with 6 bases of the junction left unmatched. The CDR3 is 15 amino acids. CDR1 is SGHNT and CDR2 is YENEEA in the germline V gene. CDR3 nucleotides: TGTGCCAGCAGCCGGGCGGCGGGGGGCACAGATACGCAGTATTTT. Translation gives CASSRAAGGTDTQYF.

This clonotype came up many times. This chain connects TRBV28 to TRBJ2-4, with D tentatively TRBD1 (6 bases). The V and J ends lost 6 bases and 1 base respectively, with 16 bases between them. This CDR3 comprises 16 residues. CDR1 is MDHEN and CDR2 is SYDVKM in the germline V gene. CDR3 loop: CASRSQGSMAKNIQYF. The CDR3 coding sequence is TGTGCCAGCAGGTCCCAGGGGAGCATGGCCAAAAACATTCAGTACTTC.

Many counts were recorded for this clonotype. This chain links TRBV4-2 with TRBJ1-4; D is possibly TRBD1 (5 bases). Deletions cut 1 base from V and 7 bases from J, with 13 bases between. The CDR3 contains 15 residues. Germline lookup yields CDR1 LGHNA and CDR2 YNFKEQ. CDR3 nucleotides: TGTGCCAGCAGCCAAGGGGGGGTCGATCGTGAAAAACTGTTTTTT. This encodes CASSQGGVDREKLFF.

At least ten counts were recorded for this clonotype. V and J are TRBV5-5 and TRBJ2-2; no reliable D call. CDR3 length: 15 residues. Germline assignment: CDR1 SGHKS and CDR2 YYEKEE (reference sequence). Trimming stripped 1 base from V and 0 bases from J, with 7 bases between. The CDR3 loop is CASSLQTPNTGELFF. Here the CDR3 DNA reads TGTGCCAGCAGCTTGCAGACACCGAACACCGGGGAGCTGTTTTTT.